This T cell receptor beta chain is drawn from a study of blood T cell repertoires in COVID-19. The overall study: Samples of COVID-19 (acute and convalescent) were obtained from the United States, Italy and Spain. PBMCs, B-cell-depleted T cells, or T cells provided the cDNA or gDNA that made up the material.

The method was immunoSEQ multiplex PCR; TCRdb's version includes in-frame clones alone and lacks a portion of them. The profile shows some 110,000 clones, around 85% of them singletons. Germline CDR1 reads MDHEN; CDR2 reads SYDVKM. The CDR3 sequence is 13 residues long. Trimming pared 5 bases from V and 10 bases from J, leaving 17 bases between. The clonotype originates from a woman older than 75 with active or convalescent COVID-19. The J gene is TRBJ1-1, the V gene TRBV28; D unresolved. Material: peripheral blood. CDR3 region: CASSPPDSRGAFF. The CDR3 DNA is TGTGCCAGCAGTCCCCCGGATAGCCGAGGAGCTTTCTTT.